Listed below are T cell receptor beta chains from one sample, sequenced in a study of cytotoxic CD8 clonotypes in ibrutinib-treated CLL. Measured with immunoSEQ multiplex PCR; TCRdb has only the in-frame clones, and not every one. The table shows hundreds of thousands of clones, with under 75% occurring only once. Sequenced material: PBMCs, taken after 24 months of ibrutinib treatment. All receptors come from a human donor with chronic lymphocytic leukemia. The CDR3 runs from the conserved cysteine through the conserved F or W. D genes are given only for firm matches. Expanded clones are given a class, and other clones once, few, many or no size at all.

v_call	d_call	clone_size	j_call	cdr3_aa	cdr3_nt
TRBV9	-	-	TRBJ2-1	CASSVEGAGRGGGTATRLSEQFF	TGTGCCAGCAGCGTAGAAGGGGCCGGCCGGGGAGGCGGCACCGCCACCAGATTAAGCGAGCAGTTCTTC
TRBV30	TRBD1	-	TRBJ1-3	CAWSRDSRNTIYF	TGTGCCTGGAGTAGGGACAGCAGAAACACCATATATTTT
TRBV19	TRBD1	-	TRBJ2-2	CASSMGQGASTGELFF	TGTGCCAGTAGTATGGGACAGGGGGCGAGCACCGGGGAGCTGTTTTTT
TRBV29-1	TRBD2	-	TRBJ2-3	CSVDGAPSGKRDF	TGCAGCGTTGATGGAGCGCCTAGCGGGAAGAGGGATTTT
TRBV9	TRBD2	-	TRBJ2-7	CASSVGLAGNYEQYF	TGTGCCAGCAGCGTAGGTCTAGCGGGGAACTACGAGCAGTACTTC
TRBV4-1	-	few	TRBJ1-5	CASSQGGQPQHF	TGCGCCAGCAGCCAAGGAGGCCAGCCCCAGCATTTT
TRBV4-3	TRBD2	-	TRBJ2-2	CASSQGLAGAGELFF	TGCGCCAGCAGCCAAGGACTAGCGGGAGCCGGGGAGCTGTTTTTT
TRBV18	-	-	TRBJ1-1	CASSPRQLEAFF	TGTGCCAGCTCACCACGACAGCTCGAAGCTTTCTTT
TRBV6-5	-	-	TRBJ1-4	CASSYSVQEKLFF	TGTGCCAGCAGTTACTCGGTGCAGGAAAAACTGTTTTTT
TRBV19	-	-	TRBJ1-5	CASSFDSGNQPQHF	TGTGCCAGTAGTTTCGACTCAGGCAATCAGCCCCAGCATTTT
TRBV9	-	-	TRBJ2-2	CASSVRGASNTGELFF	TGTGCCAGCAGCGTAAGGGGAGCCTCGAACACCGGGGAGCTGTTTTTT
TRBV15	-	once	TRBJ1-1	CATSVGGGVKNTEAFF	TGTGCCACCAGCGTGGGAGGTGGCGTGAAGAACACTGAAGCTTTCTTT
TRBV25-1	-	few	TRBJ1-1	CASIGRYEAFF	TGTGCCAGCATTGGACGGTATGAAGCTTTCTTT
TRBV9	-	-	TRBJ2-5	CASSVNPEWETQYF	TGTGCCAGCAGCGTTAACCCAGAGTGGGAGACCCAGTACTTC
TRBV5-1	-	-	TRBJ2-7	CASSLGGAVGEQYF	TGCGCCAGCAGCTTGGGAGGGGCCGTGGGAGAGCAGTACTTC
TRBV29-1	TRBD1	-	TRBJ2-5	CSVETRGRETQYF	TGCAGCGTTGAAACGAGGGGGCGAGAGACCCAGTACTTC
TRBV2	-	many	TRBJ2-7	CASMAEPYEQYF	TGTGCCAGCATGGCGGAACCCTACGAGCAGTACTTC
TRBV7-9	-	-	TRBJ2-3	CASSLSRGGSDTQYF	TGTGCCAGCAGCTTATCCAGGGGAGGGTCAGATACGCAGTATTTT
TRBV7-2	TRBD2	-	TRBJ2-3	CASSLKSATAGTDTQYF	TGTGCCAGCAGCTTAAAGTCGGCGACAGCGGGGACTGATACGCAGTATTTT
TRBV19	TRBD2	-	TRBJ2-1	CASTSTSGSRHEQFF	TGTGCCAGTACCTCAACTAGCGGGAGTCGTCATGAGCAGTTCTTC
TRBV7-9	-	-	TRBJ1-5	CASFDSLSNQPQHF	TGTGCCAGCTTCGACAGTTTATCAAATCAGCCCCAGCATTTT
TRBV9	-	-	TRBJ2-5	CASSLRQGGVQETQYF	TGTGCCAGTAGCCTACGACAGGGAGGGGTCCAAGAGACCCAGTACTTC
TRBV19	-	-	TRBJ1-6	CASRESNSPLHF	TGTGCCAGCCGGGAGAGTAATTCACCCCTCCACTTT
TRBV27	-	-	TRBJ2-7	CATGRGEHSYEQYF	TGTGCCACCGGCAGGGGTGAACACTCCTACGAGCAGTACTTC
TRBV5-8	-	few	TRBJ1-5	CASSRGPQHF	TGTGCCAGCAGCCGGGGGCCCCAGCATTTT
TRBV7-3	-	once	TRBJ2-5	CASSPRGDEATQYF	TGTGCCAGCAGCCCCCGAGGGGACGAAGCGACCCAGTACTTC
TRBV5-1	-	-	TRBJ1-6	CASSNTGNSPLHF	TGCGCCAGCAGCAATACAGGGAACTCGCCCCTCCACTTT
TRBV18	-	few	TRBJ1-1	CASSPASIGGILAFF	TGTGCCAGCTCACCCGCATCAATAGGGGGTATACTAGCTTTCTTT
TRBV29-1	TRBD2	once	TRBJ2-1	CSTGTSGIPSGQFF	TGCAGCACCGGGACTAGCGGGATCCCTAGCGGGCAGTTCTTC
TRBV4-1	-	-	TRBJ2-2	CASSQEGTGNTGELFF	TGCGCCAGCAGCCAAGAAGGCACAGGGAACACCGGGGAGCTGTTTTTT
TRBV7-3	-	-	TRBJ1-1	CASSQDRNTEAFF	TGTGCCAGCAGTCAGGACAGAAACACTGAAGCTTTCTTT
TRBV6-5	-	-	TRBJ1-2	CASSYTPWGYTF	TGTGCCAGCAGTTACACGCCCTGGGGCTACACCTTC
TRBV28	-	-	TRBJ1-2	CASSFPNSGLFGYTF	TGTGCCAGCAGTTTCCCCAACAGTGGACTTTTTGGCTACACCTTC
TRBV15	-	-	TRBJ2-3	CATSTKQRQGGTYTDTQYF	TGTGCCACCAGCACAAAACAAAGACAGGGAGGTACATACACAGATACGCAGTATTTT
TRBV27	TRBD1	few	TRBJ2-7	CASRARDSAYEQYF	TGTGCCAGCAGGGCACGGGACAGCGCATACGAGCAGTACTTC
TRBV15	TRBD1	-	TRBJ2-3	CATSRDLGQGGTDTQYF	TGTGCCACCAGCAGAGATCTGGGGCAGGGGGGCACAGATACGCAGTATTTT
TRBV7-8	TRBD2	few	TRBJ2-3	CASSLVGNQAGVKDTQYF	TGTGCCAGCAGCTTAGTAGGGAACCAAGCGGGAGTAAAAGATACGCAGTATTTT
TRBV6-5	-	once	TRBJ2-7	CASSSFSGRGGEQYF	TGTGCCAGCAGTTCGTTTAGCGGACGCGGAGGCGAGCAGTACTTC
TRBV9	TRBD2	-	TRBJ2-1	CASSWGLGNEQFF	TGTGCCAGCAGCTGGGGACTAGGGAATGAGCAGTTCTTC
TRBV6-5	-	-	TRBJ1-2	CASSYGDTRRGGYTF	TGTGCCAGCAGTTACGGGGACACCCGGAGGGGTGGCTACACCTTC
TRBV6-5	-	-	TRBJ2-1	CASSTRDSRGEQFF	TGTGCCAGCAGTACACGGGACTCCCGCGGTGAGCAGTTCTTC
TRBV9	-	-	TRBJ1-1	CASSVAGDTEAFF	TGTGCCAGCAGCGTAGCGGGGGACACTGAAGCTTTCTTT